Listed here is a single T cell receptor beta chain. The assay was immunoSEQ multiplex PCR, and TCRdb's table has in-frame clones only and misses some. This table holds hundreds of thousands of clones, 90% to 95% found once. These data belong to a study of shared clonotypes between healthy human individuals. Positive CCR7 selection of CD45RO-negative cells yielded the naive CD8 cells, and terminally differentiated effector memory CD45RA+ cells were excluded. The CDR3 is 14 residues long. Germline V gives CDR1 MDHEN, CDR2 SYDVKM. Trimming removed 4 bases from V and 1 base from J, with 8 bases in between.

This clonotype was sampled from a man younger than 40 in good health. The sample consisted of naive CD8+ T cells sorted from blood. This chain uses TRBV28 with TRBJ1-5; D call uncertain. CDR3 DNA sequence: TGTGCCAGCAGTTCCCTTCAGAGCAATCAGCCCCAGCATTTT. Amino acids: CASSSLQSNQPQHF.